Below are 15 T cell receptor beta chains sequenced from a single sample in a study of T cell changes during pregnancy in multiple sclerosis. Some clones are missing from TCRdb's copy, which holds only in-frame ones; the method was immunoSEQ multiplex PCR. The table records over 50,000 clones, 88% of them present only once. Source: peripheral blood, taken in the first trimester of pregnancy. These receptors were taken from a female donor with multiple sclerosis, enrolled in a pregnancy study.

This chain links TRBV5-1 with TRBJ2-7; 9 bases match TRBD1. The CDR3 covers 15 residues. With V trimmed by 5 bases and J by 0 bases, 6 bases remained unmatched. The germline V gene encodes CDR1 SGHRS and CDR2 YFSETQ. This chain's CDR3 is CASRRTGVSSYEQYF. CDR3 coding DNA: TGCGCCAGCAGGCGGACAGGGGTAAGCTCCTACGAGCAGTACTTC.

CDR3 bases: TGTGCCAGCAGCTTCCAATCGGACAGGGGAAAGTTGCAGCCCCAGCATTTT. This codes for CASSFQSDRGKLQPQHF. The V gene is TRBV7-3, the J gene TRBJ1-5; 9 bases agree with TRBD1. The CDR3 sequence is 17 residues long. V was pared by 3 bases and J by 7 bases, with 13 bases of the junction left unmatched. In germline, CDR1 is SGHTA, CDR2 FQGTGA.

The chain joins TRBV9 to TRBJ2-7; TRBD2 matches 9 bases. The junction had 6 bases not matched to a gene; V was cut back by 2 bases and J by 6 bases. The CDR3 runs to 14 residues. Germline-derived CDR1 and CDR2 are SGDLS and YYNGEE. CDR3 residues: CASSVGTSTGEQYF. The CDR3, as DNA: TGTGCCAGCAGCGTGGGGACTAGCACAGGCGAGCAGTACTTC.

The V and J genes are TRBV2 and TRBJ2-3; 7 bases align to TRBD2. The length of the CDR3 is 17 residues. The trim removed 3 bases at V and 3 bases at J, leaving 12 bases unmatched. From germline, CDR1 is SNHLY and CDR2 FYNNEI. CDR3 region: CASSDWAGAQGTDTQYF. CDR3 bases: TGTGCCAGCAGTGATTGGGCGGGAGCTCAAGGGACAGATACGCAGTATTTT.

The chain carries TRBV6-4 and TRBJ2-2; 7 bases line up with TRBD2. This CDR3 region has 15 residues. V lost 4 bases, J lost 7 bases, and 9 bases stayed unmatched. Germline values: CDR1 MRHNA, CDR2 SNTAGT. The CDR3 region has the DNA TGTGCCAGCAGTGCCTTGGCGGGAGTCGTCGGGGAGCTGTTTTTT. Translation gives CASSALAGVVGELFF.

V usage is TRBV5-3 and J usage is TRBJ1-1; 8 bases align to TRBD1. TRBV5-3 is given ORF status, its function remaining uncertain. This CDR3 region has 17 residues. V lost 1 base, J lost 6 bases, and 14 bases stayed unmatched. CDR3 in DNA: TGTGCCAGAAGCTTGAATCAGGGACAGGCGTCGGTGGCTGAAGCTTTCTTT. As protein: CARSLNQGQASVAEAFF.

This clone was seen once. The chain has TRBV19 and TRBJ2-1; possible D gene TRBD2, 6 bases. The CDR3 contains 14 residues. The ends were cut back, 6 bases at V and 7 bases at J, with 16 bases in the middle. CDR1 and CDR2 from the germline V gene are LNHDA and SQIVND (reference sequence). CDR3 amino acids: CASSSLREKNEQFF. The CDR3 coding sequence is TGTGCCAGTAGCAGTCTTCGGGAGAAGAATGAGCAGTTCTTC. Using reference TRBV19 and TRBJ2-1 for the parts outside the CDR3, the full variable domain is DGGITQSPKYLFRKEGQNVTLSCEQNLNHDAMYWYRQDPGQGLRLIYYSQIVNDFQKGDIAEGYSVSREKKESFPLTVTSAQKNPTAFYLCASSSLREKNEQFFGPGTRLTVL.

The chain carries TRBV6-5 and TRBJ2-7, with TRBD1 matching 7 bases. Germline V gene lookup returns CDR1 MNHEY and CDR2 SVGAGI. V lost 2 bases and J lost 7; bases outside the gene matches: 14. The CDR3 contains 16 residues. The CDR3 sequence is CASSYLRTGRLLEQYF. For the CDR3, the DNA is TGTGCCAGCAGTTACCTTCGGACAGGCCGCTTACTGGAGCAGTACTTC.

The chain employs TRBV29-1 and TRBJ2-2; TRBD2 is a possible D gene (7 bases). The V end was cut by 6 bases, the J end by 4 bases, with 15 bases between. Per the germline V gene, CDR1 is SQVTM and CDR2 is ANQGSEA. The CDR3 sequence is 14 residues long. The CDR3 loop is CSVLGGGLTGELFF. Here the CDR3 DNA reads TGCAGCGTCCTAGGGGGGGGCCTCACCGGGGAGCTGTTTTTT.

This clone was picked up one time. V gene TRBV19 combines with J gene TRBJ1-2; D remains unclear. Trimming shortened V by 8 bases and J by 0 bases, and 7 bases separated the two germline ends. In germline, CDR1 is LNHDA, CDR2 SQIVND (reference sequence). The CDR3 extends over 12 amino acids. The CDR3 spells CASATANYGYTF. CDR3 bases: TGTGCCAGTGCTACAGCTAACTATGGCTACACCTTC.

The V call is TRBV5-1, the J call TRBJ2-2; 9 positions match TRBD2. Germline V gene lookup returns CDR1 SGHRS and CDR2 YFSETQ. The CDR3 is made up of 15 amino acids. V lost 0 bases and J lost 3; bases outside the gene matches: 0. CDR3 residues: CASSLGLADTGELFF. The CDR3 bases are TGCGCCAGCAGCTTGGGACTAGCGGACACCGGGGAGCTGTTTTTT.

The V call is TRBV19, the J call TRBJ2-2; D ambiguous. The CDR3 has 14 residues. Germline lookup yields CDR1 LNHDA and CDR2 SQIVND (reference sequence). The V end lost 3 bases, the J end lost 3 bases, and 8 bases lay between the germline ends. The CDR3 coding sequence is TGTGCCAGTAGTATGGTGCGGTACACCGGGGAGCTGTTTTTT. This codes for CASSMVRYTGELFF.

The chain is built from TRBV7-8 and TRBJ2-2; TRBD1 matches at 10 bases. Germline CDR1 is SGHVS and CDR2 is FQNEAQ. The CDR3 covers 15 residues. J lost 3 bases, V lost 5 bases, and 3 bases had no gene match. The CDR3 DNA reads as TGTGCCAGCAGCGCCGGGACAGGGGACACCGGGGAGCTGTTTTTT. The encoded protein is CASSAGTGDTGELFF.

This chain uses TRBV6-6 with TRBJ2-7; D gene uncertain. Germline-derived CDR1 and CDR2 are MNHNY and SVGAGI (reference sequence). Trimming took off 2 bases at V and 2 bases at J, with 7 bases between the two ends. CDR3 length: 13 amino acids. The CDR3 sequence: CASSYGPAYEQYF. The CDR3 bases are TGTGCCAGCAGTTACGGCCCTGCCTACGAGCAGTACTTC.

The chain carries TRBV4-3 and TRBJ2-7, with a possible D match to TRBD1 (6 bases). This CDR3 has 15 amino acids. Trimming pared 4 bases from V and 3 bases from J, leaving 16 bases between. CDR1 LGHNA and CDR2 YSLEER come from the germline V gene. CDR3 bases: TGCGCCAGCAGCCGATCCTCAGGGGTCAGCTACGAGCAGTACTTC. Translation gives CASSRSSGVSYEQYF.